The 32 T cell receptor beta chains listed next were all sequenced from one sample in a study of blood T cells in healthy people across ages. Combining a sample-barcoded 5' primer with a J-beta primer mix, a second PCR ran for about 7 to 11 cycles. MiXCR was run by TCRdb on the 5' RACE reads, yielding one entry per CDR3 protein. The data show around 780,000 distinct CDR3 sequences, under 30% seen once. These data were also filed under a second study, of T cells of mothers and their children.

The sequenced material came from blood. These receptors were taken from a boy between 10 and 17 years old in good health.

This clonotype appeared a few times. V gene TRBV7-9 combines with J gene TRBJ1-5; D gene unclear. V was trimmed by 1 base and J by 6 bases, leaving 10 bases between them. The CDR3 has 14 residues. From germline, CDR1 is SEHNR and CDR2 FQNEAQ (reference sequence). CDR3 residues: CASSLGQDSQPQHF. CDR3 in DNA: TGTGCCAGCAGCTTAGGGCAGGACTCTCAGCCCCAGCATTTT.

This clonotype was detected a few times. V and J are TRBV5-5 and TRBJ1-6; D is perhaps TRBD1 (6 bases). The CDR3 has 17 residues. The V end was cut by 5 bases, the J end by 5 bases, with 20 bases between. Germline loops: CDR1 SGHKS, CDR2 YYEKEE (reference sequence). Here the CDR3 DNA reads TGTGCCAGCAGTTACTCGGGGGCAGGTGTAAATAATTCACCCCTCCACTTT. Translated, it gives CASSYSGAGVNNSPLHF.

The chain couples TRBV5-5 to TRBJ2-4; D remains ambiguous. Germline V lookup: CDR1 SGHKS, CDR2 YYEKEE (reference sequence). V lost 0 bases and J lost 6, with 19 bases in between. The CDR3 runs 17 residues. CDR3 residues: CASSLVLNPLSVNIQYF. The CDR3 region has the DNA TGTGCCAGCAGCTTGGTATTAAACCCGTTGTCGGTAAACATTCAGTACTTC.

V gene TRBV5-5 combines with J gene TRBJ2-5; tentative D call: TRBD1 (5 bases). The CDR3 extends over 15 amino acids. The ends were cut back, 4 bases at V and 3 bases at J, with 16 bases in the middle. Germline assignment: CDR1 SGHKS and CDR2 YYEKEE (reference sequence). The CDR3 nucleotides are TGTGCCAGCAGCAGAGGACGAACAGGAAAAGAGACCCAGTACTTC. The encoded protein is CASSRGRTGKETQYF.

This clonotype was seen repeatedly, ten times or more. V gene TRBV12-3 or TRBV12-4 combines with J gene TRBJ1-2; no clear D. The CDR3 totals 11 residues. V was trimmed by 2 bases and J by 7 bases, leaving 5 bases between them. The CDR3 bases are TGTGCCAGCAGTTTAATGGGTGGCTACACCTTC. This encodes CASSLMGGYTF.

The rearrangement uses TRBV5-1 and TRBJ2-1; D might be TRBD1 (6 bases). Trimming took off 7 bases at V and 0 bases at J, with 8 bases between the two ends. CDR1 is SGHRS and CDR2 is YFSETQ in the germline V gene. There are 13 residues in the CDR3. Written as DNA, the CDR3 is TGCGCCAGCGTACAGGGCTCCTACAATGAGCAGTTCTTC. It is translated as CASVQGSYNEQFF.

The CDR3 DNA is TGCAGCGTTGCGCGGGAGCGGGCCTACGAGCAGTACTTC. Residues: CSVARERAYEQYF. This rearrangement joins TRBV29-1 to TRBJ2-7; 7 bases map to TRBD2. The length of the CDR3 is 13 residues. Germline lookup yields CDR1 SQVTM and CDR2 ANQGSEA. V shed 4 bases and J 2 bases; nucleotides not matched to a gene: 5.

This sequence joins TRBV20-1 and TRBJ1-6, with TRBD1 identical over 7 bases. The CDR3 totals 16 residues. Germline loops: CDR1 DFQATT, CDR2 SNEGSKA (reference sequence). The J segment lost 7 bases and the V segment lost 0 bases, leaving 9 bases of the junction unmatched. The CDR3 DNA reads TGCAGTGCTAGAGAAGCAGCGACAGGGCGCAATTCACCCCTCCACTTT. It encodes CSAREAATGRNSPLHF.

This chain joins TRBV6-1 and TRBJ2-1; 7 bases align to TRBD2. Judging by the DNA end, TRBJ2-5 fits better; the J call may be wrong. Germline V gene data show CDR1 as MNHNS and CDR2 as SASEGT. CDR3 length equals 12 residues. CDR3 residues: CASLGGGETQYF. The CDR3 bases are TGTGCCAGTCTCGGGGGAGGGGAGACCCAGTACTTC.

This CDR3 is CASSLERIGNQPQHF. CDR3 coding DNA: TGTGCCAGCAGCTTGGAGCGAATCGGCAATCAGCCCCAGCATTTT. The chain joins TRBV5-8 to TRBJ1-5; D remains unclear. This CDR3 has 15 residues. Trimming took off 0 bases at V and 2 bases at J, with 9 bases between the two ends. Germline V gives CDR1 SGHTS, CDR2 YDEGEE.

In this sample, this clonotype turned up a few times. V and J are TRBV19 and TRBJ1-4; no clear D gene. The CDR3 sequence is 16 residues long. V lost 5 bases and J 8 bases, leaving 21 bases between the germline ends. Germline values: CDR1 LNHDA, CDR2 SQIVND (reference sequence). The DNA for the CDR3 is TGTGCCAGTAGTGCGACCCGAGGGAGTTTCCGAGAAAAACTGTTTTTT. Translation: CASSATRGSFREKLFF.

The rearrangement links TRBV29-1 to TRBJ2-2; possibly TRBD1 or TRBD2 for D (7 bases each). The CDR3 consists of 15 residues. Trimming removed 2 bases at V and 6 bases at J, with 16 bases between. CDR1 and CDR2 from the germline V gene are SQVTM and ANQGSEA. Here the CDR3 DNA reads TGCAGCGTTGAATCCGACAGGGAGGGTCCCGGGGAGCTGTTTTTT. This encodes CSVESDREGPGELFF.

CDR3 bases: TGTGCCAGCACCCGAAGGCGGCAAGAGACCCAGTACTTC. Translation gives CASTRRRQETQYF. This chain uses TRBV3-1 with TRBJ2-5, with no clear D. The CDR3 has 13 amino acids. V was trimmed by 7 bases and J by 2 bases, leaving 11 bases between them. Germline loops: CDR1 LGHDT, CDR2 YNNKEL (reference sequence).

This clonotype was seen only a few times. This chain connects TRBV3-1 to TRBJ2-5; TRBD1 matches at 7 bases. The CDR3 is made up of 16 amino acids. CDR1 is LGHDT and CDR2 is YNNKEL in the germline V gene (reference sequence). J gave up 2 bases and V 3 bases, and 9 bases lay outside the gene matches. CDR3 coding DNA: TGTGCCAGCAGCCAGGATTTTTCGGGACAGCAAGAGACCCAGTACTTC. This encodes CASSQDFSGQQETQYF.

V gene TRBV28 combines with J gene TRBJ2-2; 9 nucleotides line up with TRBD2. V lost 2 bases and J lost 4; bases outside the gene matches: 5. There are 16 residues in the CDR3. In germline, CDR1 is MDHEN, CDR2 SYDVKM. The CDR3: CASSLASSGATGELFF. DNA of the CDR3: TGTGCCAGCAGTTTAGCGTCTAGCGGGGCCACCGGGGAGCTGTTTTTT.

The genes are TRBV12-3 or TRBV12-4 and TRBJ1-6; a possible D gene is TRBD1 (6 bases). Trimming cost V 3 bases and J 8 bases, with 11 bases left between them. The CDR3 sequence is 14 residues long. The CDR3 is CASSFSAGDSPLHF. The DNA for the CDR3 is TGTGCCAGCAGTTTCTCGGCAGGGGATTCACCCCTCCACTTT.

With respect to this clonotype: One end of the junction varies from germline; a read error may be responsible. This sequence joins TRBV7-9 and TRBJ1-2; a possible D gene is TRBD1 (5 bases). Germline CDR1 is SEHNR and CDR2 is FQNEAQ (reference sequence). The CDR3 runs to 14 residues. The CDR3: CACSLEGRDYGYTF. In DNA, the CDR3 is TGTGCCTGCAGCTTAGAAGGCAGGGACTATGGCTACACCTTC.

The chain is built from TRBV12-5 and TRBJ2-3; no clear D. CDR3 length equals 13 residues. Between the trimmed V and J ends, which lost 0 bases and 4 bases, there was a span of 5 bases. Germline CDR1 LGHNT, CDR2 FRNRAP. CDR3 in amino acids: CASGLVPADTQYF. The CDR3 bases are TGTGCTAGTGGTTTGGTTCCCGCAGATACGCAGTATTTT.

This chain uses TRBV18 with TRBJ2-5; no clear D. The CDR3 is 13 amino acids. Trimming removed 6 bases from V and 4 bases from J, with 12 bases in between. Germline V lookup: CDR1 KGHSH, CDR2 LQKENI. The CDR3 sequence: CASSLRMTETQYF. CDR3 nucleotides: TGTGCCAGCTCGCTGAGGATGACAGAGACCCAGTACTTC.

The chain recombines TRBV6-6 with TRBJ2-7; 13 bases match TRBD2. The V and J ends lost 4 bases and 5 bases, in that order; junction bases with no gene match: 5. The CDR3 totals 15 residues. Germline-derived CDR1 and CDR2 are MNHNY and SVGAGI (reference sequence). In DNA, the CDR3 is TGTGCCAGCAGTTCGCTTGGGACTAGCGGGAACGAGCAGTACTTC. Translated: CASSSLGTSGNEQYF.

The chain carries TRBV5-1 and TRBJ2-6; 7 nucleotides align to TRBD1. V trimming: 7 bases; J trimming: 6 bases; junction bases outside the gene matches: 10. The CDR3 is 15 amino acids. The germline V gene has CDR1 SGHRS and CDR2 YFSETQ. The CDR3 protein is CASALTGPVANVLTF. In DNA form, the CDR3 reads TGCGCCAGCGCACTGACAGGGCCTGTGGCCAACGTCCTGACTTTC.

The CDR3 region has the DNA TGCGCCAGCAGCCAAAACCTAGCGGGGAACCTCAGATACTTC. Translating it yields CASSQNLAGNLRYF. This chain joins TRBV4-1 and TRBJ2-4; 9 nucleotides match TRBD2. In germline, CDR1 is MGHRA, CDR2 YSYEKL. The CDR3 totals 14 residues. V shed 2 bases, J shed 16 bases, and the junction held 12 bases outside the gene matches.

The J gene is TRBJ2-1, the V gene TRBV12-3 or TRBV12-4; 8 bases align to TRBD2. The closer fit of TRBJ2-5 to the DNA end suggests the J call may be wrong. There are 15 residues in the CDR3. The CDR3 loop reads CASKLTSGGGETQYF. CDR3 DNA sequence: TGTGCCAGCAAGTTAACGAGCGGGGGAGGGGAGACCCAGTACTTC.

CDR3 bases: TGTGCCAGCAGCTTAGATGGGAATAGCGGGTTGGCCCAGTACTTC. It codes for CASSLDGNSGLAQYF. The chain has TRBV11-2 and TRBJ2-5; 7 nucleotides match TRBD2. This CDR3 has 15 amino acids. Germline-derived CDR1 and CDR2 are SGHAT and FQNNGV. Trimming removed 0 bases from V and 9 bases from J; junction bases left unmatched: 10. Drawing the rest from reference TRBV11-2 and TRBJ2-5, the complete variable domain is EAGVAQSPRYKIIEKRQSVAFWCNPISGHATLYWYQQILGQGPKLLIQFQNNGVVDDSQLPKDRFSAERLKGVDSTLKIQPAKLEDSAVYLCASSLDGNSGLAQYFGPGTRLLVL.

The chain uses TRBV5-1 and TRBJ1-2; perhaps TRBD1 as D (6 bases). This CDR3 contains 14 residues. CDR1 is SGHRS, CDR2 YFSETQ, per germline. V lost 4 bases and J 5 bases, leaving 15 bases between the germline ends. This CDR3 is CASSVDGDTYGYTF. Here the CDR3 DNA reads TGCGCCAGCAGCGTAGACGGGGACACATATGGCTACACCTTC.

The chain links TRBV20-1 to TRBJ2-5; 7 nucleotides line up with TRBD2. From germline, CDR1 is DFQATT and CDR2 SNEGSKA (reference sequence). With V trimmed by 5 bases and J by 1 base, 4 bases remained unmatched. The CDR3 loop spans 13 amino acids. CDR3 region: CSAAPGGQETQYF. The CDR3 coding sequence is TGCAGTGCTGCCCCGGGGGGCCAAGAGACCCAGTACTTC.

In this sample, this clonotype turned up once. The rearrangement links TRBV6-5 to TRBJ1-4, with D possibly being TRBD1 (5 bases). This CDR3 is built from 14 residues. Germline loops: CDR1 MNHEY, CDR2 SVGAGI. Trimming shortened V by 7 bases and J by 5 bases, and 14 bases separated the two germline ends. The CDR3 sequence is CASKGSGLNEKLFF. The CDR3 DNA follows: TGTGCCAGCAAGGGGTCAGGGTTAAATGAAAAACTGTTTTTT.

The chain uses TRBV7-8 and TRBJ2-1, with 9 bases aligning to TRBD2. V shed 6 bases, J shed 2 bases, and the junction held 5 bases outside the gene matches. The germline V gene has CDR1 SGHVS and CDR2 FQNEAQ. CDR3 length equals 15 residues. DNA for the CDR3: TGTGCCAGCAGGTCCCGCGGGGGGGCCTACAATGAGCAGTTCTTC. Translation: CASRSRGGAYNEQFF.

The rearrangement links TRBV10-3 to TRBJ1-2; 7 nucleotides agree with TRBD1. There are 16 residues in the CDR3. Germline V gene lookup returns CDR1 ENHRY and CDR2 SYGVKD. V dropped 3 bases and J dropped 2; count of bases not matched to a gene: 9. In DNA, the CDR3 is TGTGCCATCAGTGATCTATACGGAGGGGGCAACTATGGCTACACCTTC. The encoded protein is CAISDLYGGGNYGYTF.

The V gene is TRBV19, the J gene TRBJ1-2; 7 bases agree with TRBD1. The CDR3 covers 12 residues. The V gene's germline CDR1 is LNHDA and CDR2 SQIVND (reference sequence). Trimming took 5 bases from V and 10 from J; bases not matched to a gene: 7. The CDR3 bases are TGTGCCAGTAGTTCCCGGGACAGAACCTACACCTTC. The encoded protein is CASSSRDRTYTF.

The sample holds a few counts of this clonotype. The chain employs TRBV11-2 and TRBJ2-5, with TRBD1 matching over 7 bases. The J call may be in error: the DNA end matches TRBJ2-1 better. The CDR3 has 13 amino acids. Germline V lookup: CDR1 SGHAT, CDR2 FQNNGV. The CDR3 nucleotides are TGTGCCAGCAGCTTGACAGGGAGCGATGAGCAGTTCTTC. Residues: CASSLTGSDEQFF.

The CDR3 loop reads CASSLAGGGGRSYEQYF. Here the CDR3 DNA reads TGCGCCAGCAGCTTGGCCGGAGGCGGGGGCCGATCCTACGAGCAGTACTTC. The rearrangement joins TRBV5-1 to TRBJ2-7, with D possibly being TRBD2 (7 bases). V lost 0 bases and J lost 1, with 17 bases in between. Germline V CDR1 and CDR2: SGHRS, YFSETQ. The CDR3 has 17 amino acids.